This passage covers 20 T cell receptor beta chains from one sample sequenced in a study of blood T cell repertoires in COVID-19. Clones were sequenced by immunoSEQ multiplex PCR, and TCRdb holds only the in-frame ones, with some missing. The sample has around 470,000 clones, about nine tenths seen once. The sample consisted of PBMCs or T cells enriched from blood (not recorded which). All receptors derive from a man between 18 and 29 years old who had recovered from COVID-19.

V and J are TRBV28 and TRBJ2-7; D unclear. Germline V gene data show CDR1 as MDHEN and CDR2 as SYDVKM. The length of the CDR3 is 14 residues. The germline V and J ends were trimmed by 6 bases and 3 bases, with 15 bases remaining between them. CDR3 DNA: TGTGCCAGCAGCCTCGCCGACTGGAACTACGAGCAGTACTTC. It is translated as CASSLADWNYEQYF.

Worth noting for this clone: An end of the junction does not agree with germline; a read error may underlie this. Other DNA sequences in this specimen translate into the identical CDR3. CDR3 nucleotides: TGTGCCAGCAGGGAAGGACAGACTAGCAATCAGCCCCAGCATTTT. The encoded protein is CASREGQTSNQPQHF. The chain links TRBV2 to TRBJ1-5; D is possibly TRBD1 (6 bases). This CDR3 contains 15 residues. Germline loops: CDR1 SNHLY, CDR2 FYNNEI.

The chain links TRBV9 to TRBJ2-3; D perhaps matches TRBD1 (5 bases). Trimming removed 0 bases from V and 3 bases from J, with 11 bases in between. The germline V gene encodes CDR1 SGDLS and CDR2 YYNGEE. The CDR3 consists of 15 residues. For the CDR3, the DNA is TGTGCCAGCAGCGTAGACGCAGGGTGGACAGATACGCAGTATTTT. Its protein is CASSVDAGWTDTQYF.

The V gene is TRBV6-5, the J gene TRBJ1-1; no definite D call. CDR1 is MNHEY and CDR2 is SVGAGI in the germline V gene. V shed 2 bases and J shed 5 bases, with 6 bases lying between them. The CDR3 loop spans 12 amino acids. CDR3 sequence: CASSYLGTEAFF. The CDR3 DNA sequence: TGTGCCAGCAGTTACCTCGGGACTGAAGCTTTCTTT.

V is TRBV3-1 (or the pseudogene TRBV3-2) and J is TRBJ2-1; 15 positions agree with TRBD2. The J segment lost 10 bases and the V segment lost 1 base, leaving 11 bases of the junction unmatched. Germline loops: CDR1 LGHDT, CDR2 YNNKEL (reference sequence). The CDR3 is 18 residues long. This CDR3 is CASSQALRTSGRAWEQFF. DNA of the CDR3: TGTGCCAGCAGCCAAGCTCTGAGGACTAGCGGGAGGGCATGGGAGCAGTTCTTC.

V and J are TRBV2 and TRBJ1-6; D unclear. Germline loops: CDR1 SNHLY, CDR2 FYNNEI. CDR3 size: 14 residues. V was pared by 8 bases and J by 5 bases, with 13 bases between. This chain's CDR3 is CASALTLDNSPLHF. The DNA of the CDR3 is TGTGCCAGCGCCTTGACTCTAGATAATTCACCCCTCCACTTT.

This chain uses TRBV7-9 with TRBJ2-4, with 8 bases identical to TRBD2. Germline V gives CDR1 SEHNR, CDR2 FQNEAQ (reference sequence). After removal of 5 bases from V and 7 bases from J, the junction contained 10 bases not matched to a gene. The CDR3 loop spans 15 amino acids. DNA for the CDR3: TGTGCCAGCAGCCCTGGGACTAGGGGAGGGAACATTCAGTACTTC. This gives the protein CASSPGTRGGNIQYF. Filled out from reference TRBV7-9 and TRBJ2-4, the complete variable domain reads DTGVSQNPRHKITKRGQNVTFRCDPISEHNRLYWYRQTLGQGPEFLTYFQNEAQLEKSRLLSDRFSAERPKGSFSTLEIQRTEQGDSAMYLCASSPGTRGGNIQYFGAGTRLSVL.

J is TRBJ2-1 and V is TRBV19, with TRBD1 matching over 7 bases. The V gene's germline CDR1 is LNHDA and CDR2 SQIVND (reference sequence). The V and J ends lost 3 bases and 6 bases, in that order; junction bases with no gene match: 8. The CDR3 is 15 residues long. DNA for the CDR3: TGTGCCAGTAGTATTGGACAGGCATTTACCAATGAGCAGTTCTTC. Encoded protein: CASSIGQAFTNEQFF.

The V call is TRBV28, the J call TRBJ2-5; TRBD2 aligns across 11 bases. The CDR3 spans 17 residues. Per the germline V gene, CDR1 is MDHEN and CDR2 is SYDVKM. V lost 3 bases, J lost 7 bases, and 13 bases stayed unmatched. As DNA, the CDR3 is TGTGCCAGCAGTTTCGCGCCGACTAGCGGGAATAGGGGGACCCAGTACTTC. The encoded protein is CASSFAPTSGNRGTQYF.

The chain is built from TRBV14 and TRBJ1-4, with 8 bases matching TRBD1. There are 16 residues in the CDR3. Germline V gene lookup returns CDR1 SGHDN and CDR2 FVKESK. The J segment lost 6 bases and the V segment lost 2 bases, leaving 8 bases of the junction unmatched. The CDR3, as DNA: TGTGCCAGCAGCCAACAACAGGGGGAGTTATATGAAAAACTGTTTTTT. This sequence encodes CASSQQQGELYEKLFF. The entire variable domain, with the rest obtained from reference TRBV14 and TRBJ1-4, is as follows: EAGVTQFPSHSVIEKGQTVTLRCDPISGHDNLYWYRRVMGKEIKFLLHFVKESKQDESGMPNNRFLAERTGGTYSTLKVQPAELEDSGVYFCASSQQQGELYEKLFFGSGTQLSVL.

The chain recombines TRBV5-4 with TRBJ2-5; perhaps TRBD1 as D (5 bases). Germline lookup yields CDR1 SGHNT and CDR2 YYREEE (reference sequence). The CDR3 spans 14 residues. V was trimmed by 4 bases and J by 5 bases, leaving 15 bases between them. CDR3 nucleotide sequence: TGTGCCAGCAGCCTGAACAGGTTGGGGGAGACCCAGTACTTC. Protein sequence: CASSLNRLGETQYF.

The chain combines TRBV12-3 or TRBV12-4 with TRBJ1-6, with TRBD1 matching over 7 bases. V was clipped by 6 bases and J by 10 bases; unmatched bases: 6. This CDR3 spans 13 amino acids. In nucleotides, the CDR3 is TGTGCCAGCAGATTCGGGGACAGCTCACCCCTCCACTTT. It translates to CASRFGDSSPLHF.

The chain uses TRBV5-1 and TRBJ2-5, with 12 bases aligning to TRBD1. Germline V gene data show CDR1 as SGHRS and CDR2 as YFSETQ. V dropped 3 bases and J dropped 7; count of bases not matched to a gene: 7. This CDR3 has 15 amino acids. In DNA, the CDR3 is TGCGCCAGCAGCTACCGGGACAGGGGGCTAGTGACCCAGTACTTC. Translated, it gives CASSYRDRGLVTQYF.

The CDR3 region has the DNA TGCGCCAGCAGCTTCGAGGGGGCAGTTGGAAACACCATATATTTT. It encodes CASSFEGAVGNTIYF. The rearrangement joins TRBV5-1 to TRBJ1-3; TRBD1 matches at 7 bases. The CDR3 runs 15 residues. V lost 2 bases and J lost 3; bases outside the gene matches: 5. Germline CDR1 and CDR2: SGHRS and YFSETQ. The full variable domain, rest sourced from reference TRBV5-1 and TRBJ1-3, is KAGVTQTPRYLIKTRGQQVTLSCSPISGHRSVSWYQQTPGQGLQFLFEYFSETQRNKGNFPGRFSGRQFSNSRSEMNVSTLELGDSALYLCASSFEGAVGNTIYFGEGSWLTVV.

The V and J genes are TRBV12-3 or TRBV12-4 and TRBJ1-1, with TRBD1 matching over 11 bases. V dropped 6 bases and J dropped 11; count of bases not matched to a gene: 5. This CDR3 comprises 12 residues. CDR3 in DNA: TGTGCCAGCAGGCGGACAGGGGGCATGGCTTTCTTT. Its translation is CASRRTGGMAFF.

This chain joins TRBV5-1 and TRBJ2-1; a weak D match, TRBD1 (6 bases). Trimming took 4 bases from V and 4 from J, leaving 9 bases between them. Germline V gene lookup returns CDR1 SGHRS and CDR2 YFSETQ. CDR3 length: 13 amino acids. This CDR3 is CASSPGQYNEQFF. The CDR3 DNA is TGCGCCAGCAGCCCTGGACAGTACAATGAGCAGTTCTTC.

The V gene is TRBV6-4, the J gene TRBJ2-1, with TRBD2 matching over 11 bases. The germline gives CDR1 MRHNA, CDR2 SNTAGT. After removal of 3 bases from V and 8 bases from J, the junction contained 6 bases not matched to a gene. The length of the CDR3 is 15 residues. CDR3 nucleotide sequence: TGTGCCAGCAGTGATATAGCGGGAGGGCCACATGAGCAGTTCTTC. Translated: CASSDIAGGPHEQFF.

This clone occurred a few times. The CDR3 DNA follows: TGTGCCAGCAGCACCCTGGAGGAGGACCGTTTGCATACGCAGTATTTT. The encoded protein is CASSTLEEDRLHTQYF. The V gene is TRBV5-4, the J gene TRBJ2-3; a weak D match, TRBD2 (5 bases). Germline-derived CDR1 and CDR2 are SGHNT and YYREEE (reference sequence). The CDR3 is 16 residues long. Trimming took 4 bases from V and 7 from J, leaving 22 bases between them.

The CDR3: CASRPTRTGGSYLPSGNTIYF. CDR3 sequence (DNA): TGTGCCAGCAGACCGACACGGACAGGGGGTTCATACCTGCCTTCTGGAAACACCATATATTTT. The chain is built from TRBV27 and TRBJ1-3; TRBD1 matches 10 bases. The germline CDR1 and CDR2 sequences are MNHEY and SMNVEV (reference sequence). The length of the CDR3 is 21 residues. V lost 6 bases to trimming and J lost 1 base; unmatched junction nucleotides: 21.

The chain uses TRBV13 and TRBJ1-4, with D perhaps matching TRBD1 (5 bases). The germline V gene encodes CDR1 PRHDT and CDR2 FYEKMQ (reference sequence). The V end was cut by 3 bases, the J end by 5 bases, with 10 bases between. The CDR3 has 14 residues. The CDR3 reads CASSFAHRNEKLFF. DNA of the CDR3: TGTGCCAGCAGCTTTGCGCACAGGAATGAAAAACTGTTTTTT. Combining the CDR3 with reference TRBV13 and TRBJ1-4 gives the whole variable domain AAGVIQSPRHLIKEKRETATLKCYPIPRHDTVYWYQQGPGQDPQFLISFYEKMQSDKGSIPDRFSAQQFSDYHSELNMSSLELGDSALYFCASSFAHRNEKLFFGSGTQLSVL.